A single sample is the source of the 10 T cell receptor beta chains below, sequenced in a study of blood T cell repertoires in COVID-19. This table comes from immunoSEQ multiplex PCR, and its TCRdb copy is limited to in-frame clones, with some not included. This sample carries around 250,000 clones, around 90% of them seen once, and the ten largest clones take about 3%. Input material: PBMCs or T cells enriched from blood (not recorded which). These TCRs come from a man aged 35-49 years who had been exposed to COVID-19.

This chain connects TRBV4-2 to TRBJ2-2; a weak D match, TRBD1 (6 bases). Germline-derived CDR1 and CDR2 are LGHNA and YNFKEQ. V was pared by 0 bases and J by 0 bases, with 11 bases between. This CDR3 comprises 17 residues. The CDR3 sequence: CASSQDNGQTNTGELFF. The CDR3 nucleotides read TGTGCCAGCAGCCAAGATAACGGACAGACGAACACCGGGGAGCTGTTTTTT.

This sequence joins TRBV6-5 and TRBJ2-3; D might be TRBD1 (5 bases). Deletions cut 10 bases from V and 4 bases from J, with 15 bases between. Germline V gives CDR1 MNHEY, CDR2 SVGAGI. The length of the CDR3 is 13 residues. The CDR3 spells CATDSPVADTQYF. CDR3 nucleotide sequence: TGTGCCACCGACAGTCCCGTCGCAGATACGCAGTATTTT.

This clone has only one observation. The chain recombines TRBV5-6 with TRBJ1-2; 7 bases are a match to TRBD1. V gave up 4 bases and J gave up 8 bases; unmatched junction bases: 11. The germline CDR1 and CDR2 sequences are SGHDT and YYEEEE. The CDR3 runs to 14 residues. CDR3 region: CASSEQGHPEGYTF. The DNA of the CDR3 is TGTGCCAGCAGCGAACAGGGGCATCCGGAAGGCTACACCTTC.

This chain uses TRBV5-1 with TRBJ2-5; the match to TRBD2 covers 11 bases. Looked up from germline, CDR1 is SGHRS and CDR2 is YFSETQ. The V and J ends lost 4 bases and 3 bases, in that order; junction bases with no gene match: 5. CDR3 length: 15 residues. The CDR3 DNA sequence: TGCGCCAGCAGCCATCAGACTAGCGGGAAAGAGACCCAGTACTTC. Translating it yields CASSHQTSGKETQYF. The full variable domain, its missing parts supplied by reference TRBV5-1 and TRBJ2-5, is KAGVTQTPRYLIKTRGQQVTLSCSPISGHRSVSWYQQTPGQGLQFLFEYFSETQRNKGNFPGRFSGRQFSNSRSEMNVSTLELGDSALYLCASSHQTSGKETQYFGPGTRLLVL.

This chain links TRBV27 with TRBJ2-7; 7 nucleotides line up with TRBD2. The germline gives CDR1 MNHEY, CDR2 SMNVEV (reference sequence). The CDR3 contains 13 residues. V lost 7 bases to trimming and J lost 4 bases; unmatched junction nucleotides: 7. This CDR3 reads CASTGTTTYEQYF. In DNA form, the CDR3 reads TGTGCCAGCACCGGGACTACGACTTACGAGCAGTACTTC.

V and J are TRBV23-1 and TRBJ1-2; a possible D gene is TRBD1 (6 bases). TRBV23-1 has ORF status, its function being uncertain. Deletions cut 1 base from V and 4 bases from J, with 13 bases between. CDR3 length: 15 amino acids. The CDR3 DNA reads as TGCGCCAGCAGTCAATTATCAGGGGATGGCTATGGCTACACCTTC. It encodes CASSQLSGDGYGYTF.

The chain links TRBV28 to TRBJ1-1, with D tentatively TRBD1 (5 bases). This CDR3 spans 16 amino acids. V was cut by 4 bases and J by 8 bases, with 23 bases left in between. Germline lookup yields CDR1 MDHEN and CDR2 SYDVKM. The CDR3 DNA reads as TGTGCCAGCAGTTCAGGAGCAGGGAGGTCGCTTGGGGAAGCTTTCTTT. Residues: CASSSGAGRSLGEAFF.

This clone was seen only a few times. The CDR3 is CAISTTSGPYNEQFF. The CDR3 DNA reads TGTGCCATCAGTACGACTAGCGGGCCCTACAATGAGCAGTTCTTC. The chain is built from TRBV10-3 and TRBJ2-1; 10 bases line up with TRBD2. In germline, CDR1 is ENHRY, CDR2 SYGVKD. This CDR3 region has 15 residues. The trim removed 5 bases at V and 2 bases at J, leaving 3 bases unmatched.

The chain carries TRBV7-9 and TRBJ2-1, with 7 nucleotides matching TRBD2. Germline loops: CDR1 SEHNR, CDR2 FQNEAQ (reference sequence). CDR3 size: 14 residues. V shed 1 base, J shed 6 bases, and the junction held 3 bases outside the gene matches. CDR3 coding DNA: TGTGCCAGCAGCTTAGATCCTAGCGGCAATGAGCAGTTCTTC. It encodes CASSLDPSGNEQFF.

The V call is TRBV4-1, the J call TRBJ1-1, with 11 bases aligning to TRBD1. The CDR3 loop spans 16 amino acids. V lost 2 bases and J lost 5; bases outside the gene matches: 7. Germline V gene sequence: CDR1 MGHRA, CDR2 YSYEKL. The CDR3 DNA reads TGCGCCAGCAGCCAATGGGACAGGGGGATCTGGACTGAAGCTTTCTTT. It is translated as CASSQWDRGIWTEAFF.